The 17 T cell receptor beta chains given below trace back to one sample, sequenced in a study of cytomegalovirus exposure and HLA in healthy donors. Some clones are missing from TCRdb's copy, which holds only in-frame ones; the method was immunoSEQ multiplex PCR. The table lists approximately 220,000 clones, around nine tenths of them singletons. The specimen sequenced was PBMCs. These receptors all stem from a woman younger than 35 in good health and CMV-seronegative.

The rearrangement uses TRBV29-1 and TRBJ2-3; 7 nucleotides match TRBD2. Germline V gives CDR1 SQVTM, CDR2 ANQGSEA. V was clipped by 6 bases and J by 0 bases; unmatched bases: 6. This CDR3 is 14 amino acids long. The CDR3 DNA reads TGCAGCGTCGGGAGGTCGATCAGCACAGATACGCAGTATTTT. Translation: CSVGRSISTDTQYF.

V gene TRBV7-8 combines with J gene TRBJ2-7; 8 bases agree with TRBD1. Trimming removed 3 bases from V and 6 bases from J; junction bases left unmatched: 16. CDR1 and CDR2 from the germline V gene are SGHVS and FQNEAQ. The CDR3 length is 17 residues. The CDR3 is CASSFSSRTGIWGEQYF. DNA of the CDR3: TGTGCCAGCAGCTTTTCCTCTCGGACAGGGATTTGGGGCGAGCAGTACTTC.

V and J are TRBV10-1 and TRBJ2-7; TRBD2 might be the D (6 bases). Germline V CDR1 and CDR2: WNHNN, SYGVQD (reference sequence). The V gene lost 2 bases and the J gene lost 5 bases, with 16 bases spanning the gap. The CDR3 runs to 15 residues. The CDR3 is CASSERSPGVHEQYF. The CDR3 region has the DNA TGCGCCAGCAGTGAGAGATCCCCGGGGGTACACGAGCAGTACTTC.

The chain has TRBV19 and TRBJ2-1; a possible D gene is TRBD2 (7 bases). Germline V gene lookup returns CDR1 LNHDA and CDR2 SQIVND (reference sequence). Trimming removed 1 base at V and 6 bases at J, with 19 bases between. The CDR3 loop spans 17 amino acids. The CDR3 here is CASSIVSVAGASNEQFF. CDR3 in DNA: TGTGCCAGTAGTATAGTTTCCGTTGCGGGGGCCTCCAATGAGCAGTTCTTC.

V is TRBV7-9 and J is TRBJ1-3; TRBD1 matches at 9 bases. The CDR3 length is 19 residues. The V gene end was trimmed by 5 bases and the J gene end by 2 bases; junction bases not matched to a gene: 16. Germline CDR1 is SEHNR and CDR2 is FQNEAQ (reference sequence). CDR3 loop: CASSLMDRGKVGAGNTIYF. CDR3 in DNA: TGTGCCAGCAGCCTAATGGACAGGGGAAAAGTAGGAGCTGGAAACACCATATATTTT. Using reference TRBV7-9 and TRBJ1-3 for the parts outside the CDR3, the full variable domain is DTGVSQNPRHKITKRGQNVTFRCDPISEHNRLYWYRQTLGQGPEFLTYFQNEAQLEKSRLLSDRFSAERPKGSFSTLEIQRTEQGDSAMYLCASSLMDRGKVGAGNTIYFGEGSWLTVV.

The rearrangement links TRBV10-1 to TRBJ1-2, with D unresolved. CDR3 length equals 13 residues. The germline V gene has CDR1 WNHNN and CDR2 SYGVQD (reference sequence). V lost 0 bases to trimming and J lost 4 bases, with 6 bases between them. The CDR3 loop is CASSESGVYGYTF. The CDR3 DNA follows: TGCGCCAGCAGTGAGTCGGGAGTCTATGGCTACACCTTC.

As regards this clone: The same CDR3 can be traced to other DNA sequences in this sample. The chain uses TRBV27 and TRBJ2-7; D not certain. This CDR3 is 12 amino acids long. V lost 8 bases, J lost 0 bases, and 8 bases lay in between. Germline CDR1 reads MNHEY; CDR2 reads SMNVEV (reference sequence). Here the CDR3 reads CASYSSSYEQYF. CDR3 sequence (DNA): TGTGCCAGCTATAGTAGCTCCTACGAGCAGTACTTC.

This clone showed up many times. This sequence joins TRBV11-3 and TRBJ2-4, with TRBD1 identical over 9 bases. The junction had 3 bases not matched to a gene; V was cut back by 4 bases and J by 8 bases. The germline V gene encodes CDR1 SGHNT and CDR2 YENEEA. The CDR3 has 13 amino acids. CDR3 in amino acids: CASSSGQGDIQYF. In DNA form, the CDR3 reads TGTGCCAGCAGCTCGGGACAGGGAGACATTCAGTACTTC.

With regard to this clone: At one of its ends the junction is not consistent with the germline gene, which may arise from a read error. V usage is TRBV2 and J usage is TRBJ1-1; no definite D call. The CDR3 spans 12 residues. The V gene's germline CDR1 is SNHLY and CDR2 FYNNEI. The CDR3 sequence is CASREGLYGAFF. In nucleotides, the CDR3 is TGTGCCAGCAGGGAAGGCCTATACGGAGCTTTCTTT.

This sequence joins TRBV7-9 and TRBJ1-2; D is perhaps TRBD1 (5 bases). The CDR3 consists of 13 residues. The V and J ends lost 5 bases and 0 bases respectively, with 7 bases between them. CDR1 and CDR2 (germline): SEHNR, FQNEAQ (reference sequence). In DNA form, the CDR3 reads TGTGCCAGCAGCCGGACATCTAACTATGGCTACACCTTC. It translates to CASSRTSNYGYTF.

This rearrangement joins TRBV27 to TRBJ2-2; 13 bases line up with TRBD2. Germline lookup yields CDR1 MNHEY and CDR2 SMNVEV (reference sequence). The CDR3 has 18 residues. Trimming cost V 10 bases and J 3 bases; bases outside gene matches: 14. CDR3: CATSRVTSGRIYTGELFF. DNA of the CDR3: TGTGCCACCTCCCGGGTGACTAGCGGGAGGATTTACACCGGGGAGCTGTTTTTT.

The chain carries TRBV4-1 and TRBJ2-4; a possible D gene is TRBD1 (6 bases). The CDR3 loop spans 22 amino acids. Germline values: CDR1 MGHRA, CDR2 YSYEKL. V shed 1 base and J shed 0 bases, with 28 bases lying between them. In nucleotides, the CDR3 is TGCGCCAGCAGCCAAGCGCCGATGGCGGGTCAGGGGTCTCCCATAGCCAAAAACATTCAGTACTTC. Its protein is CASSQAPMAGQGSPIAKNIQYF.

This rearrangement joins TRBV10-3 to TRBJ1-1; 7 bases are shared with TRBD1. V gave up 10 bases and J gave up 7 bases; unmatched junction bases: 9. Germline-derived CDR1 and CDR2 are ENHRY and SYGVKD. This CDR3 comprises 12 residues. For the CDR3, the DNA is TGTGCCACTTCGGACAGGTCGGATGAAGCTTTCTTT. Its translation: CATSDRSDEAFF.

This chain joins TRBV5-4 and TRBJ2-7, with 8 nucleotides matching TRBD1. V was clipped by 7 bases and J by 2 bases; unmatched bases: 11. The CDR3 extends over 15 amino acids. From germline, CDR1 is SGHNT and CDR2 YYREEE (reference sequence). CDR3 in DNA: TGTGCCAGCCATGACCGGGACAGGTATACCTACGAGCAGTACTTC. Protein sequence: CASHDRDRYTYEQYF.

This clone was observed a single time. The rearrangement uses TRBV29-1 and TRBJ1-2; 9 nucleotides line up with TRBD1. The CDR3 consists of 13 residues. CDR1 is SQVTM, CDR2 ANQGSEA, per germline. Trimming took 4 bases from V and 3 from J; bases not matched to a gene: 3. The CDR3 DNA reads TGCAGCGTTGGACAGGGGGTAGACTATGGCTACACCTTC. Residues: CSVGQGVDYGYTF.

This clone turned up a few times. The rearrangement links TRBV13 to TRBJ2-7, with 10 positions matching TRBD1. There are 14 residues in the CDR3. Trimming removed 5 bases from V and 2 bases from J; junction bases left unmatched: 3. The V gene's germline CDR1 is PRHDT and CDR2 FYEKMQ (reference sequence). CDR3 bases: TGTGCCAGCAGCCCCGGACAGGGGGCCTACGAGCAGTACTTC. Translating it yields CASSPGQGAYEQYF.

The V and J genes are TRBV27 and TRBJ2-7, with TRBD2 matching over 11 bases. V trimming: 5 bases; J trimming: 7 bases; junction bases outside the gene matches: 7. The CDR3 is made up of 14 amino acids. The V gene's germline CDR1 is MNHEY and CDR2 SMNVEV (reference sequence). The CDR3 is CASSVAGGPFEQYF. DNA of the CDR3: TGTGCCAGCAGTGTAGCGGGAGGGCCGTTTGAGCAGTACTTC.